This TCR beta chain was identified during a study of blood T cell repertoires in COVID-19. Across over 20 US areas, participants ranged in age from about 18 to 90 years. All recovered Cohort 3 donors got two negative PCRs, got clearance, or saw symptom resolution. Germline CDR1 reads LNHDA; CDR2 reads SQIVND (reference sequence). There are 14 residues in the CDR3. Trimming left V 9 bases short and J 4 bases short, with 16 bases between. In the original workflow: Cell counts per sample came from amplifying reference gene primers. The assay was immunoSEQ multiplex PCR, and TCRdb's table has in-frame clones only and misses some. The DNA gave D and trimming, while V, J and clone size come from that table. The sample consists of some 330,000 clones, 80% to 85% of them appearing once.

The source material was PBMCs or T cells enriched from blood (not recorded which). The chain links TRBV19 to TRBJ2-1; a weak D match, TRBD2 (6 bases). The receptor was isolated from a woman in her fifties or sixties who had recovered from COVID-19. CDR3 amino acids: CASQEEGSYNEQFF. The CDR3 DNA follows: TGTGCCAGCCAAGAGGAGGGGAGTTACAATGAGCAGTTCTTC.